The 4 T cell receptor beta chains below were found in one sample sequenced in a study of T-cell memory formation after mild COVID-19. In TCRdb, the 5' RACE reads were re-called with MiXCR into one record per CDR3 protein. The sample has a few hundred thousand distinct CDR3 sequences; about 15% are singletons. The sample taken for sequencing was PBMCs or a T cell subset sorted from them (not recorded which). The receptors originated from a man aged 18 to 30 who had mild COVID-19 (a few samples of this study predate the infection). Cell type and time point are not known.

The genes are TRBV5-1 and TRBJ1-2; D not resolved. Germline assignment: CDR1 SGHRS and CDR2 YFSETQ. V was shortened by 3 bases and J by 2 bases, with 14 bases between the two germline ends. The CDR3 has 15 residues. Written as DNA, the CDR3 is TGCGCCAGCAGCTCAGCGAGTGAGATGAACTATGGCTACACCTTC. Protein: CASSSASEMNYGYTF.

This clonotype was detected a few times. The genes are TRBV7-8 and TRBJ2-7, with D uncertain. Trimming removed 3 bases at V and 5 bases at J, with 8 bases between. This CDR3 is 12 amino acids long. The germline V gene has CDR1 SGHVS and CDR2 FQNEAQ. The CDR3 DNA is TGTGCCAGCAGCTTGGGGTCCCACGAGCAGTACGTC. Translation: CASSLGSHEQYV.

V and J are TRBV24-1 and TRBJ2-5, with unresolved D. Trimming took off 4 bases at V and 0 bases at J, with 5 bases between the two ends. Germline loops: CDR1 KGHDR, CDR2 SFDVKD. The CDR3 runs to 13 residues. CDR3 loop: CATSEYNQETQYF. CDR3 DNA sequence: TGTGCCACCAGTGAATATAACCAAGAGACCCAGTACTTC.

This clonotype was observed a few times. The chain is built from TRBV12-5 and TRBJ2-1; TRBD1 is a possible D gene (5 bases). The CDR3 is 15 amino acids. Trimming took off 1 base at V and 2 bases at J, with 9 bases between the two ends. The V gene's germline CDR1 is LGHNT and CDR2 FRNRAP. The CDR3 DNA sequence: TGTGCTAGTGGTTTGGACAGGTCGCCCTACAATGAGCAGTTCTTC. This codes for CASGLDRSPYNEQFF.